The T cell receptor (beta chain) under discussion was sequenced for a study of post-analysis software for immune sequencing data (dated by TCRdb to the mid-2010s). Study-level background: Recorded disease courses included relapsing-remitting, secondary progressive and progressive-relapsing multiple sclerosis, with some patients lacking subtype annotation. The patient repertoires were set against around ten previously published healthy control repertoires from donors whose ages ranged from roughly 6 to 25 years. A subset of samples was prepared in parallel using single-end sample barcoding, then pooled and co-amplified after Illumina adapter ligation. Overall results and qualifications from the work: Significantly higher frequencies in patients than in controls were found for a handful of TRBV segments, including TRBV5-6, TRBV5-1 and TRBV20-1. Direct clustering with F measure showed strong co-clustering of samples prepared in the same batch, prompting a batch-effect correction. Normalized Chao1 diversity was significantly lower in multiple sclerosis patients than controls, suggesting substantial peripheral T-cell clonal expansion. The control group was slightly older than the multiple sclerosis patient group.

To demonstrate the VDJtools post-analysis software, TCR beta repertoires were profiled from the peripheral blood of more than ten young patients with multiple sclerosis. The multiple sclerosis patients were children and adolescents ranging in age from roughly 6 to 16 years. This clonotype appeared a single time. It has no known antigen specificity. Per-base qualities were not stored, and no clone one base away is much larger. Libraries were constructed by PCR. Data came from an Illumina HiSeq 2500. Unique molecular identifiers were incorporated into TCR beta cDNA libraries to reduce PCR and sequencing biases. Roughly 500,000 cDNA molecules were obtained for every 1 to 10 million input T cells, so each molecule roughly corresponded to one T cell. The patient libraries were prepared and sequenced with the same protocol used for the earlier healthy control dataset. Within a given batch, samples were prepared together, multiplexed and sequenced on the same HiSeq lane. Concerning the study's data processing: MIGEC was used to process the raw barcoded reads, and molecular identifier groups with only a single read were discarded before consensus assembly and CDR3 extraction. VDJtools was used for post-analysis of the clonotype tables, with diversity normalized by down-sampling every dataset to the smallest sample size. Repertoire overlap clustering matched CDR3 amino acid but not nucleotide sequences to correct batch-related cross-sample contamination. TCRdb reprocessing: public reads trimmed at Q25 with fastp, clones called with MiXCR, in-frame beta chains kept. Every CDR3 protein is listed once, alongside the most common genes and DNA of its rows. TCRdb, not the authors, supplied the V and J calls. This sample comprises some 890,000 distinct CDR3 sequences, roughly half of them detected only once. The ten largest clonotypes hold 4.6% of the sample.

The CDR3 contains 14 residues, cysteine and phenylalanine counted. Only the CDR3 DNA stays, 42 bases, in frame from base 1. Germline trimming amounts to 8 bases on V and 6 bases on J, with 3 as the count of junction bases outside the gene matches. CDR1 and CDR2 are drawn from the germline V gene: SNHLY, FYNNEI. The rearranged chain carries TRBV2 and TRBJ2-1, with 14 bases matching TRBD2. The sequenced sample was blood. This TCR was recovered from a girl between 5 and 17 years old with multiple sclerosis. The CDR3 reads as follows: CASGTSGSLNEQFF. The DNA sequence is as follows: TGTGCCAGCGGGACTAGCGGGAGTCTCAATGAGCAGTTCTTC. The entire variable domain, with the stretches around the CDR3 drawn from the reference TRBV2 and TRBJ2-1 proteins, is EPEVTQTPSHQVTQMGQEVILRCVPISNHLYFYWYRQILGQKVEFLVSFYNNEISEKSEIFDDQFSVERPDGSNFTLKIRSTKLEDSAMYFCASGTSGSLNEQFFGPGTRLTVL.